This T cell receptor beta chain was found in a study of shared clonotypes between healthy human individuals. In the CD4+ fraction, cells were divided into CD45RA+ naive and CD45RA-negative memory subsets. As to this clone: Its antigen is currently unknown. The same CDR3 can be traced to other DNA sequences in this sample.

Germline lookup yields CDR1 SGHRS and CDR2 YFSETQ. V was shortened by 2 bases and J by 5 bases, with 13 bases between the two germline ends. The CDR3 contains 14 residues. Regarding the study as a whole: The sampled material consisted only of blood, and tissue repertoires are likely to differ. Naive subsets typically showed greater estimated richness than memory subsets.

Profiled with immunoSEQ multiplex PCR; TCRdb holds only in-frame clones, not every one. The table includes about 2 million clones, 85% to 95% detected once. The chain recombines TRBV5-1 with TRBJ2-5; possible D gene TRBD1, 5 bases. What was sequenced was naive CD4+ T cells sorted from blood. The subset was: CD45RA+ positively selected. The receptor was derived from a man aged 18-30 years in good health. The DNA of the CDR3 is TGCGCCAGCAGCTTCGGGCAGGGTGGCGAGACCCAGTACTTC. Its translation is CASSFGQGGETQYF.